This T cell receptor beta chain was profiled in a study of shared clonotypes between healthy human individuals. Sequenced by immunoSEQ multiplex PCR; TCRdb stores in-frame clones only, minus some. In the table there are 660,000 or so clones, around 96% of which are singletons. Germline assignment: CDR1 MGHRA and CDR2 YSYEKL. The CDR3 is made up of 14 amino acids. V gave up 2 bases and J gave up 8 bases, with 13 bases separating them. The naive CD8 fraction comprised CD45RO-negative cells positively selected for CCR7 and excluded terminally differentiated effector memory CD45RA+ cells. The genes are TRBV4-1 and TRBJ1-5, with D maybe TRBD1 (5 bases). The clonotype originates from a woman in her 30s in good health. The material sequenced was naive CD8+ T cells sorted from blood. CDR3 residues: CASSQSPGREPQHF. The CDR3 DNA is TGCGCCAGCAGCCAAAGTCCAGGGCGAGAGCCCCAGCATTTT.